The 12 T cell receptor beta chains presented below share a single source sample, sequenced in a study of CD8 T cells in Susac syndrome. Random hexamers were used to reverse transcribe about 0.5 to 1 ug of RNA. TCRdb reanalysed the immunoSEQ multiplex PCR reads using MiXCR and keeps one entry per CDR3 protein. The sample gives about 200,000 distinct CDR3 sequences, approximately 95% of which show up once; 0.095% to 0.12% is in the top ten. The sequenced sample consisted of CD4+ T cells from PBMCs. These receptors were collected from a human donor in good health.

The chain couples TRBV7-9 to TRBJ2-3; possible D gene TRBD1, 6 bases. This CDR3 is 15 amino acids long. Trimming cost V 10 bases and J 0 bases, with 17 bases left between them. Looked up from germline, CDR1 is SEHNR and CDR2 is FQNEAQ (reference sequence). Here the CDR3 DNA reads TGTGCCATGCCGAGGGGGTCCGCTAGCACAGATACGCAGTATTTT. It codes for CAMPRGSASTDTQYF.

This chain uses TRBV9 with TRBJ2-3, with 9 positions matching TRBD1. Per germline, CDR1 SGDLS and CDR2 YYNGEE. Trimming cost V 4 bases and J 8 bases; bases outside gene matches: 17. The CDR3 is 17 amino acids. The CDR3 spells CASSPSDRDRAGGTQYF. In DNA, the CDR3 is TGTGCCAGCAGCCCCTCTGACCGGGACAGGGCAGGGGGTACGCAGTATTTT.

This clonotype was counted once. The chain combines TRBV30 with TRBJ2-3; a possible D gene is TRBD2 (5 bases). Trimming shortened V by 3 bases and J by 4 bases, and 17 bases separated the two germline ends. CDR3 size: 15 residues. Germline V gene lookup returns CDR1 GTSNPN and CDR2 SVGIG (reference sequence). CDR3 DNA: TGTGCCTGGAGGCCGAGGGTGGGATGGGCAGATACGCAGTATTTT. Protein sequence: CAWRPRVGWADTQYF.

The V call is TRBV11-2, the J call TRBJ1-5; 8 bases are a match to TRBD1. In germline, CDR1 is SGHAT, CDR2 FQNNGV. The ends lost 5 bases at V and 7 bases at J; junction bases unmatched: 4. The CDR3 covers 13 residues. The CDR3 region has the DNA TGTGCCAGCAGCAAGACAGGGGAACAGCCCCAGCATTTT. Protein: CASSKTGEQPQHF.

The chain links TRBV11-2 to TRBJ2-5; D ambiguous. V lost 1 base to trimming and J lost 5 bases, with 5 bases between them. This CDR3 contains 12 residues. From germline, CDR1 is SGHAT and CDR2 FQNNGV. CDR3 sequence (DNA): TGTGCCAGCAGCTTAGTACTGGAGACCCAGTACTTC. Amino acids: CASSLVLETQYF.

Comment on this clonotype: The junction and the germline gene differ at one end; a read error may be behind it. The genes are TRBV7-7 and TRBJ1-1; no clear D. Looked up from germline, CDR1 is SSHAT and CDR2 is FNYEAQ (reference sequence). CDR3 length equals 13 residues. The chain's CDR3 is CASSLARNTEAFF. The CDR3 coding sequence is TGTGCTAGCAGCTTAGCCAGGAACACTGAAGCTTTCTTT.

For this clonotype: A read error may account for a junction end that differs from germline. The chain carries TRBV7-9 and TRBJ1-1, with D possibly being TRBD1 (5 bases). The germline V gene encodes CDR1 SEHNR and CDR2 FQNEAQ (reference sequence). The CDR3 consists of 13 residues. Written as DNA, the CDR3 is TGTGCCAGCAGCTTAGATGTGGACACTGAAGTTTTCTTT. Translated: CASSLDVDTEVFF.

This chain joins TRBV10-3 and TRBJ2-3; 15 nucleotides align to TRBD2. The germline V gene encodes CDR1 ENHRY and CDR2 SYGVKD. The V segment lost 2 bases and the J segment 6 bases; nucleotides outside the gene matches: 12. There are 19 residues in the CDR3. CDR3 in amino acids: CAISEGAKGLAGGPDTQYF. For the CDR3, the DNA is TGTGCCATCAGTGAGGGGGCTAAGGGACTAGCGGGAGGCCCCGATACGCAGTATTTT.

The rearrangement joins TRBV5-4 to TRBJ2-5; D is perhaps TRBD2 (7 bases). Between the trimmed V and J ends, which lost 0 bases and 4 bases, there was a span of 10 bases. CDR3 length: 14 residues. Germline values: CDR1 SGHNT, CDR2 YYREEE (reference sequence). CDR3 sequence reads: CASSLVGGAETQYF. The CDR3 DNA reads as TGTGCCAGCAGCTTGGTTGGGGGGGCAGAGACCCAGTACTTC.

V and J are TRBV28 and TRBJ2-7, with TRBD1 matching over 9 bases. This CDR3 contains 14 residues. The germline V gene has CDR1 MDHEN and CDR2 SYDVKM. The V and J ends lost 6 bases and 3 bases, in that order; junction bases with no gene match: 6. The CDR3 spells CASRGRTGVYEQYV. The CDR3 DNA sequence: TGTGCCAGCAGAGGTAGGACAGGGGTCTACGAGCAGTACGTC.

The gene calls are TRBV6-1 and TRBJ1-2, with a tentative D call TRBD1 (5 bases). The V gene lost 3 bases and the J gene lost 6 bases, with 14 bases spanning the gap. Germline CDR1 is MNHNS and CDR2 is SASEGT. CDR3 length: 14 amino acids. The CDR3 nucleotides are TGTGCCAGCAGTGATTATCAGGGAAAGGATGGCTACACCTTC. Translated, it gives CASSDYQGKDGYTF.

The chain carries TRBV12-3 or TRBV12-4 and TRBJ1-5; 7 bases are shared with TRBD1. The length of the CDR3 is 14 residues. J lost 3 bases, V lost 5 bases, and 4 bases had no gene match. CDR3 in DNA: TGTGCCAGCAGTCGTGACAGGGCCAATCAGCCCCAGCATTTT. It specifies CASSRDRANQPQHF.